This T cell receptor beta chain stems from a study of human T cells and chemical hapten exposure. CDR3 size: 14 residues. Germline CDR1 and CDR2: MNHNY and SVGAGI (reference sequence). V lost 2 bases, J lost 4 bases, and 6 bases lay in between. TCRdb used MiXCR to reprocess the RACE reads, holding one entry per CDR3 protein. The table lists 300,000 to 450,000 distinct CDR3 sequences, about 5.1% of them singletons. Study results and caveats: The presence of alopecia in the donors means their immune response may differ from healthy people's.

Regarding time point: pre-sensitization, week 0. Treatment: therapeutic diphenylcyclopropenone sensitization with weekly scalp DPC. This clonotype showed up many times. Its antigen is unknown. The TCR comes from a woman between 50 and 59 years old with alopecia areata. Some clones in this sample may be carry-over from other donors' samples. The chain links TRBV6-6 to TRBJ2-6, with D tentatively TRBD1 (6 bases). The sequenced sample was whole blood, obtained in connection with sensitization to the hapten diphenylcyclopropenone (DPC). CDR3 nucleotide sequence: TGTGCCAGCAGTTACGACAGGGGGGCCAACGTCCTGACTTTC. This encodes CASSYDRGANVLTF.